The rows below give T cell receptor beta chains drawn from one sample of a study of T cells in localized non-small cell lung cancer. The table came from immunoSEQ multiplex PCR; TCRdb's copy has only in-frame clones and leaves some out. The data hold about 15,000 clones, with around 87% observed a single time. Sequenced here: peripheral blood mononuclear cells, sampled before any cancer treatment. Receptors originate from a male donor at least 60 years old with stage II lung adenocarcinoma. Both conserved end residues are part of each CDR3. The order of the fields is clone size, D gene, J gene, V gene, CDR3 protein, CDR3 DNA. A D gene is named only where the DNA matches it firmly. Clone size is shown for a subset of rows, as once, few, many or a class of expanded clone.

. | . | TRBJ1-5 | TRBV19 | CASSTRFIQTFNQPQHF | TGTGCCAGTAGTACCCGGTTCATACAGACTTTCAATCAGCCCCAGCATTTT
. | . | TRBJ1-1 | TRBV6-5 | CASSPRTARNTEAFF | TGTGCCAGCAGCCCCCGGACAGCCCGGAACACTGAAGCTTTCTTT
. | . | TRBJ2-7 | TRBV6-1 | CASSPLGGGLYEQYF | TGTGCCAGCAGCCCCCTGGGAGGGGGTCTCTACGAGCAGTACTTC
. | . | TRBJ2-1 | TRBV5-4 | CASSHPRGTWNEQFF | TGTGCCAGCAGCCATCCGAGGGGGACTTGGAATGAGCAGTTCTTC
. | . | TRBJ1-4 | TRBV11-3 | CASSPRASGRSEKLFF | TGTGCCAGCAGCCCGAGGGCTAGCGGGAGGAGTGAAAAACTGTTTTTT
. | . | TRBJ1-4 | TRBV25-1 | CASSDAQATNEKLFF | TGTGCCAGCAGTGACGCACAAGCAACTAATGAAAAACTGTTTTTT
. | . | TRBJ1-3 | TRBV29-1 | CSVVGPGNTIYF | TGCAGCGTTGTCGGACCTGGAAACACCATATATTTT
once | TRBD1 | TRBJ2-1 | TRBV5-1 | CASSRLTGGDEQFF | TGCGCCAGCAGCCGCCTGACAGGGGGGGATGAGCAGTTCTTC
few | . | TRBJ1-2 | TRBV5-1 | CASSLDGGTGYGYTF | TGCGCCAGCAGCTTGGATGGGGGGACGGGCTATGGCTACACCTTC
. | . | TRBJ2-7 | TRBV10-3 | CAISYEGREQYF | TGTGCCATCAGTTACGAGGGGCGCGAGCAGTACTTC
few | . | TRBJ2-2 | TRBV5-4 | CASSQDRVALVVTGELFF | TGTGCCAGCAGCCAAGATCGGGTGGCACTAGTGGTCACCGGGGAGCTGTTTTTT
. | TRBD1 | TRBJ2-2 | TRBV5-1 | CASSLQSLQGAVGELFF | TGCGCCAGCAGCCTCCAATCACTACAGGGGGCAGTCGGGGAGCTGTTTTTT
. | . | TRBJ1-3 | TRBV19 | CASTPSRDKGNTIYF | TGTGCCAGTACCCCTAGCCGGGACAAAGGAAACACCATATATTTT
. | TRBD2 | TRBJ2-3 | TRBV11-2 | CASSPQRETLPDTQYF | TGTGCCAGCAGCCCCCAGCGGGAGACACTCCCAGATACGCAGTATTTT
. | TRBD1 | TRBJ1-2 | TRBV27 | CASSFAGGGYTF | TGTGCCAGCAGTTTCGCAGGGGGTGGCTACACCTTC
. | TRBD2 | TRBJ2-2 | TRBV11-1 | CASSLRGTSGQNTGELFF | TGTGCCAGCAGCTTACGCGGGACTAGCGGGCAGAACACCGGGGAGCTGTTTTTT
. | . | TRBJ2-1 | TRBV30 | CAWTYSGTYNEQFF | TGTGCCTGGACCTATAGCGGTACCTACAATGAGCAGTTCTTC
. | . | TRBJ2-3 | TRBV9 | CAGSVGLGDTQYF | TGTGCCGGCAGCGTAGGGTTGGGAGATACGCAGTATTTT
. | . | TRBJ2-7 | TRBV21-1 | CASSKVRGPYEQYF | TGTGCCAGCAGCAAAGTAAGGGGACCCTACGAGCAGTACTTC
. | . | TRBJ1-5 | TRBV12-5 | CASGPGGGPNNQPQHF | TGTGCTAGTGGTCCCGGGGGCGGGCCCAACAATCAGCCCCAGCATTTT
. | . | TRBJ1-1 | TRBV7-9 | CASSSGQAIMNTEAFF | TGTGCCAGCAGCTCGGGCCAGGCCATCATGAACACTGAAGCTTTCTTT
. | TRBD1 | TRBJ1-2 | TRBV5-5 | CASQGTVNYGYTF | TGTGCCAGCCAAGGGACAGTGAACTATGGCTACACCTTC
. | TRBD1 | TRBJ1-1 | TRBV20-1 | CSALRTGEAFF | TGCAGTGCTCTGAGGACAGGGGAAGCTTTCTTT
. | . | TRBJ2-2 | TRBV25-1 | CASSARQRDRKAGELFF | TGTGCCAGCAGCGCGCGTCAGAGGGACCGAAAGGCCGGGGAGCTGTTTTTT
few | TRBD1 | TRBJ1-2 | TRBV6-6 | CASRGTGDPYGYTF | TGTGCCAGCAGGGGGACAGGGGACCCCTATGGCTACACCTTC
. | . | TRBJ1-1 | TRBV28 | CASSSPGEGGIAFF | TGTGCCAGCAGTTCCCCGGGCGAGGGAGGGATTGCTTTCTTT
. | . | TRBJ1-1 | TRBV5-1 | CASSLAAGVFEAFF | TGCGCCAGCAGCTTGGCAGCAGGTGTCTTTGAAGCTTTCTTT
. | TRBD1 | TRBJ1-1 | TRBV5-1 | CASSRFGTGGGTEAFF | TGCGCCAGCAGCCGCTTTGGGACAGGGGGTGGCACTGAAGCTTTCTTT
. | . | TRBJ2-1 | TRBV9 | CASSVTGNEQFF | TGTGCCAGCAGCGTGACAGGCAATGAGCAGTTCTTC
. | . | TRBJ1-2 | TRBV15 | CATSSRGTAGYTF | TGTGCCACCAGTAGCAGGGGCACGGCTGGCTACACCTTC
. | . | TRBJ2-5 | TRBV18 | CASSPRTSSQETQYF | TGTGCCAGCTCACCCAGAACATCGAGCCAAGAGACCCAGTACTTC
few | . | TRBJ2-1 | TRBV5-6 | CASSSRPGVGYNEQFF | TGTGCCAGCAGCTCCCGGCCGGGGGTCGGGTACAATGAGCAGTTCTTC
. | . | TRBJ1-1 | TRBV5-6 | CASSLYRVNTEAFF | TGTGCCAGCAGCTTGTATAGGGTGAACACTGAAGCTTTCTTT
. | . | TRBJ1-5 | TRBV5-1 | CASSLDSNQPQHF | TGCGCCAGCAGCTTGGACAGCAATCAGCCCCAGCATTTT
. | . | TRBJ2-1 | TRBV30 | CAWADRYANEQFF | TGTGCCTGGGCCGACAGGTACGCGAATGAGCAGTTCTTC
. | . | TRBJ2-7 | TRBV19 | CASSVGEGYEQYF | TGTGCCAGTAGTGTGGGGGAAGGCTACGAGCAGTACTTC
. | TRBD2 | TRBJ2-7 | TRBV27 | CASRDLAGGSYEQYF | TGTGCCAGCAGGGACCTAGCGGGAGGGTCCTACGAGCAGTACTTC
. | . | TRBJ1-1 | TRBV27 | CASSFQGDTEAFF | TGTGCCAGCAGTTTTCAGGGCGACACTGAAGCTTTCTTT
. | . | TRBJ1-4 | TRBV18 | CASRRLNEKLFF | TGTGCCAGCCGTAGGTTAAATGAAAAACTGTTTTTT
. | . | TRBJ2-7 | TRBV5-1 | CASSSTGVGEQYF | TGCGCCAGCAGCTCCACGGGAGTTGGGGAGCAGTACTTC
. | . | TRBJ1-4 | TRBV21-1 | CASSPWGDSCNEKLFF | TGTGCCAGCAGCCCCTGGGGGGACAGCTGTAATGAAAAACTGTTTTTT